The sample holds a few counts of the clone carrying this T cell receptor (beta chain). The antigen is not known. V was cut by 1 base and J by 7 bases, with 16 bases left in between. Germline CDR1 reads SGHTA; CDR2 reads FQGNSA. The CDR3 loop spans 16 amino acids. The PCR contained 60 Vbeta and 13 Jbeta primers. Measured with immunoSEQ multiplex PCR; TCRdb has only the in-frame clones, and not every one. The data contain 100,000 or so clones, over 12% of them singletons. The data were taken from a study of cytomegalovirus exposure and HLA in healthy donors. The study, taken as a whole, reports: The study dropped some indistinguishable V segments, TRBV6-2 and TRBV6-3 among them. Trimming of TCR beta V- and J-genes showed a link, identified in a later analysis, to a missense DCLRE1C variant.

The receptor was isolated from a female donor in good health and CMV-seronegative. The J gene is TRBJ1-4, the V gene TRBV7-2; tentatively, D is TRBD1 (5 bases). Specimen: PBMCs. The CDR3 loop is CASSLGPGGGGEKLFF. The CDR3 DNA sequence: TGTGCCAGCAGCTTAGGTCCGGGGGGTGGAGGTGAAAAACTGTTTTTT.